One and the same sample provided the 3 T cell receptor beta chains below, sequenced in a study of T cells after yellow fever vaccination. From the 5' RACE reads, TCRdb called clonotypes with MiXCR, one entry per CDR3 protein. The sample has tens of thousands of distinct CDR3 sequences; around 6.5% are singletons. Sequenced material: CD8+ T cells sorted from PBMCs, taken on the day of the first yellow fever vaccination. The receptors shown here come from a man aged 18-30 years who received the YFV17D yellow fever vaccine.

This clonotype was observed a handful of times. The CDR3 DNA reads TGTGCCAGCAGCCCGCCCGACACCGGGGAGCTGTTTTTT. Translated: CASSPPDTGELFF. This chain links TRBV5-4 with TRBJ2-2; D is ambiguous. V was clipped by 4 bases and J by 3 bases, with 7 bases between them. The CDR3 runs to 13 residues. Germline CDR1 reads SGHNT; CDR2 reads YYREEE (reference sequence).

The V and J genes are TRBV7-2 and TRBJ1-1; D is unclear. V was shortened by 3 bases and J by 5 bases, with 4 bases between the two germline ends. This CDR3 spans 11 amino acids. Germline assignment: CDR1 SGHTA and CDR2 FQGNSA. The CDR3 sequence is CASSFLTEAFF. As DNA, the CDR3 is TGTGCCAGCAGCTTTTTAACTGAAGCTTTCTTT.

There are many counts of this clonotype. V and J are TRBV10-3 and TRBJ1-2; perhaps TRBD1 as D (5 bases). Germline V gives CDR1 ENHRY, CDR2 SYGVKD. The V and J ends lost 6 bases and 7 bases respectively, with 21 bases between them. This CDR3 is 15 amino acids long. DNA of the CDR3: TGTGCCATCAGGGGTGTAAAAGGCAGGGATTCTGGCTACACCTTC. Amino acid sequence: CAIRGVKGRDSGYTF.